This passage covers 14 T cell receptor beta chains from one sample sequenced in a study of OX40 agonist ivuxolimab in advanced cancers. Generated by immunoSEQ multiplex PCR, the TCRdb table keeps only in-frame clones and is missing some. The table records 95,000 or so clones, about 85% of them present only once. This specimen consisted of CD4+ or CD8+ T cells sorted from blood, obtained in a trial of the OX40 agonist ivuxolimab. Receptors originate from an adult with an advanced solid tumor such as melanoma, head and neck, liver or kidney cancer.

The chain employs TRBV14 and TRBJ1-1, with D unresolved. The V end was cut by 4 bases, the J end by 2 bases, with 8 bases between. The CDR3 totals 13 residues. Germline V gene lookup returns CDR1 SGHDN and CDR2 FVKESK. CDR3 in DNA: TGTGCCAGCAGCCGGCGGGTAAACACTGAAGCTTTCTTT. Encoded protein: CASSRRVNTEAFF.

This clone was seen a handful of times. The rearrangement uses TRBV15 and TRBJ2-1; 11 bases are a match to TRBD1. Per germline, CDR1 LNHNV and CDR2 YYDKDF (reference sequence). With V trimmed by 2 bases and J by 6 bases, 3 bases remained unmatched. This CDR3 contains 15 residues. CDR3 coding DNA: TGTGCCACCAGCAGAATAGGGACAGGGGGCAATGAGCAGTTCTTC. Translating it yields CATSRIGTGGNEQFF.

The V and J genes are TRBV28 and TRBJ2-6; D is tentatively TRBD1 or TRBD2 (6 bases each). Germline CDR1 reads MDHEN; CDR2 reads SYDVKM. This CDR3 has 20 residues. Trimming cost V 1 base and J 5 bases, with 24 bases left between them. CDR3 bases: TGTGCCAGCAGTTTATTCGGGGGCGGGCGCCGGGACACCCGGGCCAACGTCCTGACTTTC. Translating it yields CASSLFGGGRRDTRANVLTF.

CDR3 bases: TGCGCCAGCAGCCCAACTAGCGGGAGCACAGATACGCAGTATTTT. It yields the protein CASSPTSGSTDTQYF. The chain links TRBV4-3 to TRBJ2-3, with 9 bases that match TRBD2. The germline CDR1 and CDR2 sequences are LGHNA and YSLEER. Trimming took 4 bases from V and 0 from J; bases not matched to a gene: 2. The CDR3 has 15 amino acids.

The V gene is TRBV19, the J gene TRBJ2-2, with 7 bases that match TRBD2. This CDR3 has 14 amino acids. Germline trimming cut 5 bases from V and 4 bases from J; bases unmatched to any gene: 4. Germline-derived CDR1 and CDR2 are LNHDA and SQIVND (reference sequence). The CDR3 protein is CASSQAGVTGELFF. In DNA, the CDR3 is TGTGCCAGTAGTCAGGCGGGAGTCACCGGGGAGCTGTTTTTT.

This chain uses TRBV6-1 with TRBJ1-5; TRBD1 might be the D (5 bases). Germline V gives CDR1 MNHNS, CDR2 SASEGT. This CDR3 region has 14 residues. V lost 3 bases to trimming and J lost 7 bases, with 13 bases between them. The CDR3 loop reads CASSDSGLGQPQHF. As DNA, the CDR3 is TGTGCCAGCAGTGATTCAGGGCTTGGCCAGCCCCAGCATTTT.

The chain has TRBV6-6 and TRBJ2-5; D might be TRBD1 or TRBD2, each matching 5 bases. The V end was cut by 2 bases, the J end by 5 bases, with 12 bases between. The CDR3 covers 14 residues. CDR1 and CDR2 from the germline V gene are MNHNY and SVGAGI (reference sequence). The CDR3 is CASSYAGREETQYF. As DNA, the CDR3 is TGTGCCAGCAGTTACGCCGGCAGGGAGGAGACCCAGTACTTC.

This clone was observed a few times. In DNA form, the CDR3 reads TGTGCCAGCAGTCTAGAGACCCAGTACTTC. Translation gives CASSLETQYF. The chain carries TRBV27 and TRBJ2-5; no clear D. There are 10 residues in the CDR3. The germline V and J ends were trimmed by 5 bases and 4 bases, with 2 bases remaining between them. Germline CDR1 is MNHEY and CDR2 is SMNVEV (reference sequence).

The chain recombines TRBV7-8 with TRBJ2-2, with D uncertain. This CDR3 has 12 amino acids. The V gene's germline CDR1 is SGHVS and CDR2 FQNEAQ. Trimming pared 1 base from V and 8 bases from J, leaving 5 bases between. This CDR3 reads CASSLGSGELFF. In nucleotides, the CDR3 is TGTGCCAGCAGCTTAGGAAGTGGGGAGCTGTTTTTT.

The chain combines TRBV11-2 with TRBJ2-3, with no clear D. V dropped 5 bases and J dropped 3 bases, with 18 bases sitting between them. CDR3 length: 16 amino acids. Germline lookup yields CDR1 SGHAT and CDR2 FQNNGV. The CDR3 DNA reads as TGTGCCAGCAGCAGATATCTAGGGCGAGGAACAGATACGCAGTATTTT. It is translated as CASSRYLGRGTDTQYF.

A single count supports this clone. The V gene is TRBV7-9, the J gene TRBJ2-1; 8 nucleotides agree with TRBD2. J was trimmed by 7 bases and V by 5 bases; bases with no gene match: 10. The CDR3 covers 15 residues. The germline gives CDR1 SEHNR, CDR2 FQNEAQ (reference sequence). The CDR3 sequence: CASSPGLDDSNEQFF. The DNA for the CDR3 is TGTGCCAGCAGCCCGGGACTAGATGATTCAAATGAGCAGTTCTTC.

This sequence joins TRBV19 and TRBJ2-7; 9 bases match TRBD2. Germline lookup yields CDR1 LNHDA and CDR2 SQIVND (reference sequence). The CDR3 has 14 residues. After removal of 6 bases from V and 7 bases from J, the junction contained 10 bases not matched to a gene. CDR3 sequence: CASSKRASGDEQYF. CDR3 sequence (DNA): TGTGCCAGTAGCAAACGAGCTAGCGGGGATGAGCAGTACTTC.

Here the CDR3 reads CASSLYSYNEQFF. The CDR3 DNA reads TGTGCCAGCAGTTTATATTCCTACAATGAGCAGTTCTTC. The J gene is TRBJ2-1, the V gene TRBV27; D call uncertain. Trimming left V 1 base short and J 1 base short, with 2 bases between. The CDR3 extends over 13 amino acids. CDR1 is MNHEY, CDR2 SMNVEV, per germline (reference sequence).

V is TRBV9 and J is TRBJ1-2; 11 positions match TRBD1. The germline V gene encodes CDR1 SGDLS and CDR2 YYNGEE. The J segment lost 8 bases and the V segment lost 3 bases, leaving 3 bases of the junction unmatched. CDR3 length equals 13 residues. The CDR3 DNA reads TGTGCCAGCAGCGCCGGGACAGGGGGAGGCTACACCTTC. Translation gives CASSAGTGGGYTF.